This T cell receptor (beta chain) appears in the sequencing data of a study of naive and memory T cell subsets. Study observations and caveats: TCR transcript changes with activation or differentiation may affect this RNA method.

An oligonucleotide containing a UMI was ligated to the 3' end of TCR cDNA. Adult healthy volunteers gave 2.5 ml peripheral blood for whole-blood RNA. Input was roughly 1 to 1000 ng of DNase-treated total RNA without cell sorting. V lost 3 bases and J lost 2; bases outside the gene matches: 8. Germline V lookup: CDR1 KGHSH, CDR2 LQKENI. This CDR3 is built from 16 residues. This clonotype occurred many times. Antigen unknown. Four PCR rounds used nested alpha and beta constant region primers plus the SP2 primer. Reverse transcription of blood and skin TCR RNA was primed at alpha and beta constant regions. MiXCR, run by TCRdb on the 5' RACE reads, gives a single entry per CDR3 protein. The table lists some 60,000 distinct CDR3 sequences, around 7.3% of them singletons.

The sequence was obtained from a female donor in good health. The rearrangement uses TRBV18 and TRBJ2-3; 7 nucleotides align to TRBD1. In DNA form, the CDR3 reads TGTGCCAGCTCACCTCCCCCGGGACAGTCCACAGATACGCAGTATTTT. The encoded protein is CASSPPPGQSTDTQYF.